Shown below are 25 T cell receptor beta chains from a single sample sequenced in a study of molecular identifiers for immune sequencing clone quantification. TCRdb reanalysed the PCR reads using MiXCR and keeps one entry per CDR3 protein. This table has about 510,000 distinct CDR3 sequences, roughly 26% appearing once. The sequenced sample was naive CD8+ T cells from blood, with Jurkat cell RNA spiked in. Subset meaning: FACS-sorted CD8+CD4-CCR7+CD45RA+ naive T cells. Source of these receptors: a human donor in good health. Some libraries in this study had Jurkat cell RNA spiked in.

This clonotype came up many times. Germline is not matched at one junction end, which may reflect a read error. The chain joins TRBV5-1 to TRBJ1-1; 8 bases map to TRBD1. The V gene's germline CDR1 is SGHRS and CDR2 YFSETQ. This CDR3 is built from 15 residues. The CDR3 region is CASSLAGGMNTEAFF. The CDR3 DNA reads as TGTGCCAGCAGTTTAGCAGGGGGCATGAACACTGAAGCTTTCTTT.

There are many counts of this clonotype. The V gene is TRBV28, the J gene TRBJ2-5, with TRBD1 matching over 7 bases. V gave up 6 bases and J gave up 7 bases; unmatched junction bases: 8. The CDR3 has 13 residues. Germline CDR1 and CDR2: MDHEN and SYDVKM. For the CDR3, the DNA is TGTGCCAGCAGCTCAACAGGGGACGGGACCCAGTACTTC. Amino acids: CASSSTGDGTQYF.

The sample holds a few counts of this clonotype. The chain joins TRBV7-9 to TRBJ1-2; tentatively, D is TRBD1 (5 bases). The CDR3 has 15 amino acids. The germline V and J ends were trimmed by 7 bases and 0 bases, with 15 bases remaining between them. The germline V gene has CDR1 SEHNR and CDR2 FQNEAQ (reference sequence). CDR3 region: CASKLDGTANYGYTF. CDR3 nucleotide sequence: TGTGCCAGCAAACTAGACGGGACCGCTAACTATGGCTACACCTTC.

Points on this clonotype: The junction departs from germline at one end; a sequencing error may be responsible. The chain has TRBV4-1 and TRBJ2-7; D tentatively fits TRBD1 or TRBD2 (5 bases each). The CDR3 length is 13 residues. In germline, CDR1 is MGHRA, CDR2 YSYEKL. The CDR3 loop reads CAGSQRRGGEQYF. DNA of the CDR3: TGCGCCGGCAGCCAACGCCGGGGCGGCGAGCAGTACTTC.

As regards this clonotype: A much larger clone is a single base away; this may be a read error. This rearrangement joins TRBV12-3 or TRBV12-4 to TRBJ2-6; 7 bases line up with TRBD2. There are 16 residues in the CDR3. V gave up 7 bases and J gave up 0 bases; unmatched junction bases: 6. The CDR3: CASNRGGFSGANVLTF. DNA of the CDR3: TGTGCCAGCAATCGCGGGGGTTTCTCTGGGGCCAACGTCCTGACTTTC.

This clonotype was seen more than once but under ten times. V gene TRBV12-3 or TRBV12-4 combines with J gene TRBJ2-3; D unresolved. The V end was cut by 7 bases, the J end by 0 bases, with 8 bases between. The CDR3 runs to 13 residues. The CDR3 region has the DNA TGTGCCAGCACATTTTTCAGCACAGATACGCAGTATTTT. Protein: CASTFFSTDTQYF.

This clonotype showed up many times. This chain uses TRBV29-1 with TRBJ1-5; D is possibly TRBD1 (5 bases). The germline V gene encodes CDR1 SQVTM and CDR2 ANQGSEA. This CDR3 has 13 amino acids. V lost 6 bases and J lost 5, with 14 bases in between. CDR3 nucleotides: TGCAGCGTCACCGGGGCCTTTGATCAGCCCCAGCATTTT. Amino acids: CSVTGAFDQPQHF.

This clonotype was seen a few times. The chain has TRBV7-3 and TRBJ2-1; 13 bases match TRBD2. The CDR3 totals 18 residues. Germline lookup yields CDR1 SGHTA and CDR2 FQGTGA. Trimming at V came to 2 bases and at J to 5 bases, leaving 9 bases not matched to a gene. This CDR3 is CASSLSPPLAGGDNEQFF. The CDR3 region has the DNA TGTGCCAGCAGCTTATCTCCCCCACTAGCGGGAGGGGACAATGAGCAGTTCTTC.

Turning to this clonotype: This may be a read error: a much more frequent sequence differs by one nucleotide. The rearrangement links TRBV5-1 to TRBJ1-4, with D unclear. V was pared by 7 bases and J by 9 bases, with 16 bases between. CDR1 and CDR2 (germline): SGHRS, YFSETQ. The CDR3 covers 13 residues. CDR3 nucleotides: TGCGCCAGCGGTTCCAAGCGAAATAAAAAACTGTTTTTT. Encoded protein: CASGSKRNKKLFF.

The CDR3: CASSRVGTEETQYF. Here the CDR3 DNA reads TGCGCCAGCAGCCGCGTCGGGACAGAAGAGACCCAGTACTTC. The genes are TRBV4-1 and TRBJ2-5; 7 bases are a match to TRBD1. The trim removed 4 bases at V and 3 bases at J, leaving 5 bases unmatched. The CDR3 has 14 residues. The germline V gene encodes CDR1 MGHRA and CDR2 YSYEKL.

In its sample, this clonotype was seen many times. The CDR3 region is CASSQGPAYEQYF. As DNA, the CDR3 is TGCGCCAGCAGCCAGGGCCCGGCCTACGAGCAGTACTTC. J is TRBJ2-7 and V is TRBV4-1, with unresolved D. CDR3 length equals 13 residues. Trimming took 3 bases from V and 2 from J, leaving 8 bases between them. Germline V gives CDR1 MGHRA, CDR2 YSYEKL.

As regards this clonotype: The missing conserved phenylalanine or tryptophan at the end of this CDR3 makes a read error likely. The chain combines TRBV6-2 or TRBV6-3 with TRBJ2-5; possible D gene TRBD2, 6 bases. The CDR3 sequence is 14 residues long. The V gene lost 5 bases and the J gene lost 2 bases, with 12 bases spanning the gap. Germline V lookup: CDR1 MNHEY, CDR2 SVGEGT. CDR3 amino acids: CASSQIGLQETQYL. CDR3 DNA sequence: TGTGCCAGCAGTCAAATTGGACTACAAGAGACCCAGTACCTC.

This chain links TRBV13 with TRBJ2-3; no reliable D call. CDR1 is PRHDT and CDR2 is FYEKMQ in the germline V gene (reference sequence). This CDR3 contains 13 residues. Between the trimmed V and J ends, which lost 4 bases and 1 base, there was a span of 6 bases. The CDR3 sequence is CASSSYRTDTQYF. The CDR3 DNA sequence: TGTGCCAGCAGCTCTTATCGCACAGATACGCAGTATTTT.

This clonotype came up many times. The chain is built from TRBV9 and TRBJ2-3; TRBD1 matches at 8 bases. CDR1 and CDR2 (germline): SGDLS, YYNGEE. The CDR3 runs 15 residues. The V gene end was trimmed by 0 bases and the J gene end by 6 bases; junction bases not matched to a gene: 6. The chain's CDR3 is CASSVGGQGMDTQYF. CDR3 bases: TGTGCCAGCAGCGTAGGAGGACAGGGTATGGATACGCAGTATTTT.

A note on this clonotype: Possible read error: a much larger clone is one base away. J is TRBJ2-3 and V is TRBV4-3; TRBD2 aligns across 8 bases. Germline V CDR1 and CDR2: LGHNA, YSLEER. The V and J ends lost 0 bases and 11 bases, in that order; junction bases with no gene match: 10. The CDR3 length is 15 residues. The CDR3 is CASSQDRTGGLGQYF. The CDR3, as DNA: TGCGCCAGCAGCCAAGATAGAACGGGGGGGCTCGGGCAGTATTTT.

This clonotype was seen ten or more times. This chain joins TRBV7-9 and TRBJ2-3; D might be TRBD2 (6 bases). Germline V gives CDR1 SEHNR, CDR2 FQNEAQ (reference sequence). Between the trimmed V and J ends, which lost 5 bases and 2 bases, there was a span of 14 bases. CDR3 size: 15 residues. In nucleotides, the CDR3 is TGTGCCAGCAGCCGCCGGGAGCTCTACACAGATACGCAGTATTTT. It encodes CASSRRELYTDTQYF. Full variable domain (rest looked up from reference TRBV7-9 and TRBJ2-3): DTGVSQNPRHKITKRGQNVTFRCDPISEHNRLYWYRQTLGQGPEFLTYFQNEAQLEKSRLLSDRFSAERPKGSFSTLEIQRTEQGDSAMYLCASSRRELYTDTQYFGPGTRLTVL.

The CDR3 spells CASSPVVIGDRAIIGFEQYF. The DNA for the CDR3 is TGTGCCAGCAGCCCGGTAGTCATTGGGGACAGGGCCATCATAGGTTTCGAGCAGTACTTC. The rearrangement links TRBV4-2 to TRBJ2-7, with 9 positions matching TRBD1. After removal of 4 bases from V and 6 bases from J, the junction contained 25 bases not matched to a gene. This CDR3 comprises 20 residues. The germline CDR1 and CDR2 sequences are LGHNA and YNFKEQ.

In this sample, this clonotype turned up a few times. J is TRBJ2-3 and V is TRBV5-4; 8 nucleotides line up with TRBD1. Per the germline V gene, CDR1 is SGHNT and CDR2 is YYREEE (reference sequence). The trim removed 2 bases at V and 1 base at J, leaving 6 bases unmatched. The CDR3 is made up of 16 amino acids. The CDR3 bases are TGTGCCAGCAGCTTACGACAGGGGCCGCGCACAGATACGCAGTATTTT. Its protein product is CASSLRQGPRTDTQYF. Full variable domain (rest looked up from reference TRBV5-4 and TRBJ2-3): ETGVTQSPTHLIKTRGQQVTLRCSSQSGHNTVSWYQQALGQGPQFIFQYYREEENGRGNFPPRFSGLQFPNYSSELNVNALELDDSALYLCASSLRQGPRTDTQYFGPGTRLTVL.

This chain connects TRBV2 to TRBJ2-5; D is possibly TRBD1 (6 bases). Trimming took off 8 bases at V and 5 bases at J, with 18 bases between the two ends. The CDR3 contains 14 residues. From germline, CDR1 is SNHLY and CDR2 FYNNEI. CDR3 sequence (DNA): TGTGCCAGCGGTGTTGGACAGAGCTTTGAGACCCAGTACTTC. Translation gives CASGVGQSFETQYF.

The CDR3 spells CASSQGSGLDRTGELFF. The DNA for the CDR3 is TGTGCCAGCAGTCAAGGGTCCGGGCTTGATCGCACCGGGGAGCTGTTTTTT. The chain couples TRBV27 to TRBJ2-2; D remains unclear. The CDR3 is made up of 17 amino acids. The V end was cut by 5 bases, the J end by 4 bases, with 20 bases between. Germline values: CDR1 MNHEY, CDR2 SMNVEV (reference sequence).

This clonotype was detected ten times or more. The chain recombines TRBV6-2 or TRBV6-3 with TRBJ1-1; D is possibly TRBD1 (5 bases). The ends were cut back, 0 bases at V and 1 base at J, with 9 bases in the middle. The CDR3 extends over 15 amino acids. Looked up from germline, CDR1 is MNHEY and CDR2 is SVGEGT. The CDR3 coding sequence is TGTGCCAGCAGTTACTCAAGCCAGGGGAACACTGAAGCTTTCTTT. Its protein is CASSYSSQGNTEAFF.

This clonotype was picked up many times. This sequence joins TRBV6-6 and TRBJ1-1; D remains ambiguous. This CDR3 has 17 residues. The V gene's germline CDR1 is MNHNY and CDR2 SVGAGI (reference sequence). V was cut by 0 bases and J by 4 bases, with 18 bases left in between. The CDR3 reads CASSYSRQGAAGTEAFF. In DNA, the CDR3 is TGTGCCAGCAGTTACTCGAGACAAGGAGCCGCGGGCACTGAAGCTTTCTTT.

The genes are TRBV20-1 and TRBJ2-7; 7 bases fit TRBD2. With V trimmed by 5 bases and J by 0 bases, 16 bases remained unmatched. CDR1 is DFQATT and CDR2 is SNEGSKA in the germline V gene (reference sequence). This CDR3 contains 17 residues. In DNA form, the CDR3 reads TGCAGTGCTTGGGGCTCGGGACTACGAACGCCCTCCTACGAGCAGTACTTC. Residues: CSAWGSGLRTPSYEQYF.

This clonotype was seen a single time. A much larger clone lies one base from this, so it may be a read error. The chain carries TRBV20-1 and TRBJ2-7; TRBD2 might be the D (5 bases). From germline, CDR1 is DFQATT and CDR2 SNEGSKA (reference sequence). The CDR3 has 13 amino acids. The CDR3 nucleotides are TGCAGTACTAGTAGGGCATTCTCCTACGAGCAGTACTTC. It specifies CSTSRAFSYEQYF.

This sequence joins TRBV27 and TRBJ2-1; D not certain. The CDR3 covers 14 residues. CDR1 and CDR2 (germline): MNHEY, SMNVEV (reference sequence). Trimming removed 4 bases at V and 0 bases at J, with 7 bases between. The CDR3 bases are TGTGCCAGCAGTTGGTCGAGCTCCTACAATGAGCAGTTCTTC. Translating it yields CASSWSSSYNEQFF.